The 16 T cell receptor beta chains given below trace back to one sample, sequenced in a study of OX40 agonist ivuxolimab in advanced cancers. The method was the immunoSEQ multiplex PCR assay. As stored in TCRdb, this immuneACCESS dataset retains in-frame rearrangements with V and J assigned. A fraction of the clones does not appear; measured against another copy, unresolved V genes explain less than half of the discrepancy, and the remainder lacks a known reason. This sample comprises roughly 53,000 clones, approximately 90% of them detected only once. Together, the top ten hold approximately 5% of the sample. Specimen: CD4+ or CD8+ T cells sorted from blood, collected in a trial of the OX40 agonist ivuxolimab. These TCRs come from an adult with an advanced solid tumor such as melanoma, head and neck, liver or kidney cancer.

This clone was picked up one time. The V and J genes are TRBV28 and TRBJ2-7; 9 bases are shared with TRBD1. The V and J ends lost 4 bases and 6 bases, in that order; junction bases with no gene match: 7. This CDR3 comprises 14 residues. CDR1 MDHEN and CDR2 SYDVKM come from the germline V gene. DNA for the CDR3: TGTGCCAGCAGTTCCCCCGGGACAGGGTTCGAGCAGTACTTC. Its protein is CASSSPGTGFEQYF.

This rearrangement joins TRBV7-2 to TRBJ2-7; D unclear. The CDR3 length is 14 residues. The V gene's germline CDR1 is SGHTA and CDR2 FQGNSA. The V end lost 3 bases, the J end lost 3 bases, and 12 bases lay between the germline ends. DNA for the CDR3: TGTGCCAGCAGCTTTACGAACAGAATCTACGAGCAGTACTTC. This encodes CASSFTNRIYEQYF.

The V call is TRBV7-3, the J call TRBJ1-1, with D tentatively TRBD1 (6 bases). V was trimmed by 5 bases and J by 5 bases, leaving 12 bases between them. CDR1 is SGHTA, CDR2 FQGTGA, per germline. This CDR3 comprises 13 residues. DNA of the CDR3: TGTGCCAGCAGCAGAACAGGGAGGACTGAAGCTTTCTTT. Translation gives CASSRTGRTEAFF.

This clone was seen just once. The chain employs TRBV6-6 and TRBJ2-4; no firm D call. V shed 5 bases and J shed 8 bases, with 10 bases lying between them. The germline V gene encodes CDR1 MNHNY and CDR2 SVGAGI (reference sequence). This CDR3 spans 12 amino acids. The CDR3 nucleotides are TGTGCCAGCAGTCCGGTAGGAGACATTCAGTACTTC. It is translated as CASSPVGDIQYF.

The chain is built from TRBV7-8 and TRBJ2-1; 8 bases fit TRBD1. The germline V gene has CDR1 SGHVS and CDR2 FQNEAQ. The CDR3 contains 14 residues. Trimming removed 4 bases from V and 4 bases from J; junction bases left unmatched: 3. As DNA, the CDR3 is TGTGCCAGCAGCTCCACAGGGGGGTACAATGAGCAGTTCTTC. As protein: CASSSTGGYNEQFF.

CDR3 coding DNA: TGTGCCACGACCGGACAAGACAATCAGCCCCAGCATTTT. Its protein is CATTGQDNQPQHF. This chain uses TRBV7-9 with TRBJ1-5; TRBD1 is a possible D gene (5 bases). Trimming left V 10 bases short and J 3 bases short, with 13 bases between. Looked up from germline, CDR1 is SEHNR and CDR2 is FQNEAQ (reference sequence). CDR3 size: 13 residues.

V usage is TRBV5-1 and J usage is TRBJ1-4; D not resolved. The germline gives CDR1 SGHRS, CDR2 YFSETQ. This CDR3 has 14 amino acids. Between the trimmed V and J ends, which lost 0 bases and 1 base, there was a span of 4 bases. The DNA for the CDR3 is TGCGCCAGCAGCTTGGGTGGAACTAATGAAAAACTGTTTTTT. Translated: CASSLGGTNEKLFF.

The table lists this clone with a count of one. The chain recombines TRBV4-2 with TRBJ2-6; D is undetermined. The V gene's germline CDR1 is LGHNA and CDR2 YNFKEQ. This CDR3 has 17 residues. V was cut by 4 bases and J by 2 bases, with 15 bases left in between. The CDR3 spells CASSLSRETTGANVLTF. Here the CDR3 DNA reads TGTGCCAGCAGCCTTAGCCGAGAGACCACTGGGGCCAACGTCCTGACTTTC.

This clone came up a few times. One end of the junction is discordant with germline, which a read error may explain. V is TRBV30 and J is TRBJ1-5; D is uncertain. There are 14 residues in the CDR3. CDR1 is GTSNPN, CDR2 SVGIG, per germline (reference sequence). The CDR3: CAWGVSSSGQPQHF. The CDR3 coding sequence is TGTGCCTGGGGTGTGTCATCCTCGGGTCAGCCCCAGCATTTT.

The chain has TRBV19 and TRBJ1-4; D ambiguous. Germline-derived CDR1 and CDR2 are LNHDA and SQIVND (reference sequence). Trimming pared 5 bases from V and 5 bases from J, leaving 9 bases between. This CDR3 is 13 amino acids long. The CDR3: CASSPRLNEKLFF. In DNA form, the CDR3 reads TGTGCCAGTAGTCCGCGGTTAAATGAAAAACTGTTTTTT.

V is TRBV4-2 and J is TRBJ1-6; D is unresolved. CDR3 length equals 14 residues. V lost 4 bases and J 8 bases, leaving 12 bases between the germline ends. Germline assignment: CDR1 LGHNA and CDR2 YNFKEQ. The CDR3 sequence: CASSPRIADSPLHF. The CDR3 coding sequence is TGTGCCAGCAGCCCAAGGATTGCGGATTCACCCCTCCACTTT.

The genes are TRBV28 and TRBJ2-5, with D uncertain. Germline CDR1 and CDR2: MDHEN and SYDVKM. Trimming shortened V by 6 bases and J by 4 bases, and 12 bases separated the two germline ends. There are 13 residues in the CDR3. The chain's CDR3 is CASRGSGRETQYF. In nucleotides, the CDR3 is TGTGCCAGCAGGGGGTCCGGTCGAGAGACCCAGTACTTC.

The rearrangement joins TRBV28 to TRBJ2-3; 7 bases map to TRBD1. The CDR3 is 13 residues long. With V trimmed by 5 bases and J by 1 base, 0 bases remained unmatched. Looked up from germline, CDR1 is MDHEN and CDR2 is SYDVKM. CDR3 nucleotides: TGTGCCAGCAGTGGACAGGGCACAGATACGCAGTATTTT. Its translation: CASSGQGTDTQYF. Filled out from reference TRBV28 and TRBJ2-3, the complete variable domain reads DVKVTQSSRYLVKRTGEKVFLECVQDMDHENMFWYRQDPGLGLRLIYFSYDVKMKEKGDIPEGYSVSREKKERFSLILESASTNQTSMYLCASSGQGTDTQYFGPGTRLTVL.

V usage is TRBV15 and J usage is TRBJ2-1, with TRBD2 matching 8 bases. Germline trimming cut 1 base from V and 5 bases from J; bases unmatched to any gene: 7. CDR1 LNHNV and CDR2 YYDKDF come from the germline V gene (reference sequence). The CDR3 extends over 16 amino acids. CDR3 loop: CATSRGGLAQNNEQFF. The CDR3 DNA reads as TGTGCCACCAGCAGAGGCGGACTAGCTCAGAACAATGAGCAGTTCTTC.

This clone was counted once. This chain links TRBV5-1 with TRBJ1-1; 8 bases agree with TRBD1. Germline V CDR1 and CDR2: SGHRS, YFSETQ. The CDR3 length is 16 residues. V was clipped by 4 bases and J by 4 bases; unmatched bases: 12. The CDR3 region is CASSVIAGGAGTEAFF. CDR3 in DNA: TGCGCCAGCAGCGTAATCGCAGGGGGCGCCGGCACTGAAGCTTTCTTT.

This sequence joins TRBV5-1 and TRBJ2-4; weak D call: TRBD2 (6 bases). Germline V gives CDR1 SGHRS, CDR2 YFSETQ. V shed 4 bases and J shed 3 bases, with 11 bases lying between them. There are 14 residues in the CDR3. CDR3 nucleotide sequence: TGCGCCAGCAGCCCAACGGGAGACAAAAACATTCAGTACTTC. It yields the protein CASSPTGDKNIQYF.